This T cell receptor (beta chain) is from a study of blood T cells in healthy people across ages. On this clonotype: Given a much more abundant clone one base away, this may be a read error.

This CDR3 is built from 13 residues. Trimming stripped 7 bases from V and 5 bases from J, with 14 bases between. CDR1 is SEHNR and CDR2 is FQNEAQ in the germline V gene (reference sequence). Whenever a sample was processed, at least 6 million PBMCs were isolated. PCR was performed a second time for roughly 7 to 11 cycles using a sample-barcoded 5' primer and a J-beta primer mix. MiXCR, applied by TCRdb to the 5' RACE reads, yields one record per CDR3 protein. The sample carries 650,000 to 700,000 distinct CDR3 sequences, around 50% recorded once. Sequenced: blood. V is TRBV7-9 and J is TRBJ2-5, with D perhaps being TRBD1 or TRBD2 (5 bases each). The sequence came from an elderly woman in good health. CDR3 nucleotide sequence: TGTGCCAGCAACTTCCAGGGAGCGGAGACCCAGTACTTC. Translation gives CASNFQGAETQYF.